This is a list of T cell receptor beta chains from one sample in a study of T cell changes during pregnancy in multiple sclerosis. Here immunoSEQ multiplex PCR was the method, and the copy in TCRdb shows in-frame clones only, minus some. The table has 55,000 to 75,000 clones, just over 90% seen once. The input for sequencing was peripheral blood, taken after pregnancy. Receptors were obtained from a female donor with multiple sclerosis, enrolled in a pregnancy study. Both conserved end residues are part of each CDR3. A D gene is named only where the DNA matches it firmly. The size entry is marked missing in some rows and otherwise reads once, few, many or a size class.

D gene	clone size	V gene	J gene	CDR3 DNA	CDR3 protein
TRBD1	.	TRBV19	TRBJ2-7	TGTGCCAGTAGTATTGGGGACAGGGACCACGAGCAGTACTTC	CASSIGDRDHEQYF
.	once	TRBV7-9	TRBJ1-2	TGTGCCAGCAGCGAAACAGACACCGGCTACACCTTC	CASSETDTGYTF
.	.	TRBV4-1	TRBJ2-7	TGCGCCAGCAGCCAAGATTACGGGTACGAGCAGTACTTC	CASSQDYGYEQYF
.	.	TRBV28	TRBJ1-1	TGTGCCAGCAGTACAATCGGGGGGAACACTGAAGCTTTCTTT	CASSTIGGNTEAFF
TRBD2	.	TRBV4-1	TRBJ2-7	TGCGCCAGCAGCCAAAGTCTTACTAGCGGGAGTGGATACGAGCAGTACTTC	CASSQSLTSGSGYEQYF
TRBD2	.	TRBV27	TRBJ2-7	TGTGCCAGCAGTAACCTGGGACTAGCGGGAGGGCCCTCCTACGAGCAGTACTTC	CASSNLGLAGGPSYEQYF
TRBD1	.	TRBV11-3	TRBJ2-7	TGTGCCAGCAGCTTAGCTCGGGGTCACAGGGGGCGAACCTACGAGCAGTACTTC	CASSLARGHRGRTYEQYF
TRBD2	.	TRBV4-1	TRBJ2-3	TGCGCCAGCAGCCAAGATTCAGCGGGAGTTGTAGATACGCAGTATTTT	CASSQDSAGVVDTQYF
.	.	TRBV9	TRBJ2-3	TGTGCCAGCAGCGTATGGTCTCTAGCGCCAGATACGCAGTATTTT	CASSVWSLAPDTQYF
TRBD1	.	TRBV6-6	TRBJ1-1	TGTGCCAGCGGCCACAGGGGGGTAAAGAACACTGAAGCTTTCTTT	CASGHRGVKNTEAFF
.	.	TRBV29-1	TRBJ2-4	TGCAGCGTTGAGGGACTCGAAAACATTCAGTACTTC	CSVEGLENIQYF
.	.	TRBV29-1	TRBJ2-3	TGCAGCGTCTCCCCCAAAGGGACACCTCGCACAGATACGCAGTATTTT	CSVSPKGTPRTDTQYF
TRBD2	once	TRBV25-1	TRBJ2-1	TGTGCCAGCGACGGGAGGGATGACTATGAGCAGTTCTTC	CASDGRDDYEQFF
.	.	TRBV18	TRBJ1-2	TGTGCCAGCTCACCACCGGGCAGTAACTATGGCTACACCTTC	CASSPPGSNYGYTF
TRBD1	once	TRBV7-2	TRBJ2-6	TGTGCCAGCAGCTCGGGACAGCCTGGGGCCAACGTCCTGACTTTC	CASSSGQPGANVLTF
TRBD2	.	TRBV18	TRBJ2-2	TGTGCCAGCTCAGAACCGGGACTAGCGGGAGTTGACACCGGGGAGCTGTTTTTT	CASSEPGLAGVDTGELFF
.	.	TRBV30	TRBJ1-2	TGTGCCTGGAGTTCACAGACCCTTTATGGCTACACCTTC	CAWSSQTLYGYTF
TRBD1	.	TRBV19	TRBJ1-1	TGTGCCAGTAGTCCCCGACAGGGGAGCACTGAAGCTTTCTTT	CASSPRQGSTEAFF
TRBD1	once	TRBV27	TRBJ1-2	TGTGCCACCGCAGCGACAGGGGGCAAAGTGGGACATGGCTACACCTTC	CATAATGGKVGHGYTF
TRBD1	.	TRBV2	TRBJ1-1	TGTGCCAGCAGTTTACAGGGGGCTAGGAACACTGAAGCTTTCTTT	CASSLQGARNTEAFF
TRBD1	.	TRBV6-5	TRBJ1-1	TGTGCCAGCAGTAAGCCAGGGGGCACGAACACTGAAGCTTTCTTT	CASSKPGGTNTEAFF
TRBD1	.	TRBV11-3	TRBJ2-1	TGTGCCAGCAGCCCCGGACAGGGTCGCAGGGTTCCGTTCTTC	CASSPGQGRRVPFF
TRBD1	.	TRBV5-1	TRBJ2-1	TGCGCCAGCAGCCCCGACCCGCAGGGGGCGCAGATCGAGCAGTTCTTC	CASSPDPQGAQIEQFF
TRBD2	.	TRBV28	TRBJ2-7	TGTGCCAGCAGCTATAGCGGGAGGGAAACCTACGAGCAGTACTTC	CASSYSGRETYEQYF
TRBD2	.	TRBV6-1	TRBJ2-1	TGTGCCAGCAGCGAGCGGGAGGGAGACTACAATGAGCAGTTCTTC	CASSEREGDYNEQFF
.	.	TRBV7-6	TRBJ2-3	TGTGCCAGCAGCTTATTCCAGCAGGGAACCACAGATACGCAGTATTTT	CASSLFQQGTTDTQYF
TRBD1	few	TRBV28	TRBJ1-2	TGTGCCAGCAGTCTAGGACAGGGTAAATGGAGCGGGGCCTATGGCTACACCTTC	CASSLGQGKWSGAYGYTF
.	.	TRBV2	TRBJ1-1	TGTGCCAGCAGTGAAGAGGGGCGAGCTTTCTTT	CASSEEGRAFF
.	.	TRBV7-8	TRBJ1-1	TGTGCCAGCAGCTTAGGGGAGCAGTCGGGAAGCTGGGCTTTCTTT	CASSLGEQSGSWAFF
TRBD2	.	TRBV6-5	TRBJ2-7	TGTGCCAGCACCCTAACCGGGACTAGCTCCTACGAGCAGTACTTC	CASTLTGTSSYEQYF
TRBD2	once	TRBV9	TRBJ2-3	TGTGCCAGCAGCGGGGATTTCGGCGGGAGGGTCACAGATACGCAGTATTTT	CASSGDFGGRVTDTQYF
.	.	TRBV27	TRBJ1-1	TGTGCCAGCAGTTTTCGCGGGTACACTGAAGCTTTCTTT	CASSFRGYTEAFF
.	once	TRBV4-1	TRBJ1-5	TGCGCCAGCAGCCAAGATCTGGGGAGAGGAGGCAATCAGCCCCAGCATTTT	CASSQDLGRGGNQPQHF
.	.	TRBV2	TRBJ1-5	TGTGCCAGCAGTGTCCCCCCCGGCTTTAGAGGGAGCGAGCCCCAGCATTTT	CASSVPPGFRGSEPQHF
.	.	TRBV6-5	TRBJ1-2	TGTGCCAGCAGTCCCTCCCCGGACTATGGCTACACCTTC	CASSPSPDYGYTF
.	.	TRBV4-2	TRBJ1-5	TGTGCCAGCAGCCAAGGGTCAGGGGACGGCAATCAGCCCCAGCATTTT	CASSQGSGDGNQPQHF
TRBD2	.	TRBV27	TRBJ2-3	TGTGCCAGCAGTAGTAGCGGGAGGCGCCTGGGGGATACGCAGTATTTT	CASSSSGRRLGDTQYF
.	once	TRBV7-9	TRBJ1-2	TGTGCCAGCAGCTTAGGCCATACAGTGAACTATGGCTACACCTTC	CASSLGHTVNYGYTF
TRBD1	.	TRBV7-3	TRBJ2-2	TGTGCCAGCAGCTTGGTCTGGACAGGGGGTCGGCACACCGGGGAGCTGTTTTTT	CASSLVWTGGRHTGELFF
.	.	TRBV30	TRBJ2-3	TGTGCCTGGAAATGGGGAGTAGCAGGAAATACGCAGTATTTT	CAWKWGVAGNTQYF
.	.	TRBV6-5	TRBJ2-7	TGTGCCAGCAGTTCTTGGACAGACGAACCGGGGGAGCAGTACTTC	CASSSWTDEPGEQYF
.	once	TRBV5-6	TRBJ1-2	TGTGCCACCAACCCGCGGGGGAGGGGGAATAACTATGGCTACACCTTC	CATNPRGRGNNYGYTF
.	.	TRBV11-2	TRBJ1-5	TGTGCCAGCAGCTTAGTAAGCAATCAGCCCCAGCATTTT	CASSLVSNQPQHF
TRBD1	.	TRBV6-1	TRBJ1-4	TGTGCCAGCTTTGACCTGCAGGGGGCGAGGCTGTTTTTT	CASFDLQGARLFF
TRBD2	.	TRBV27	TRBJ2-2	TGTGCCAGCAGTTTAGTGGCGGGAGGATTAACCGGGGAGCTGTTTTTT	CASSLVAGGLTGELFF
.	.	TRBV18	TRBJ2-3	TGTGCCAGCTCACCATACGGAGATACGCAGTATTTT	CASSPYGDTQYF
TRBD2	.	TRBV6-5	TRBJ2-3	TGTGCCAGCAGCTCTAGCGGGAGTGGCACAGATACGCAGTATTTT	CASSSSGSGTDTQYF
TRBD2	.	TRBV4-3	TRBJ2-1	TGCGCCAGCAGCCTCGGACTAGGGGACGGTGAGCAGTTCTTC	CASSLGLGDGEQFF
.	.	TRBV6-5	TRBJ1-1	TGTGCCAGCACCCGACTGGCGGACACTGAAGCTTTCTTT	CASTRLADTEAFF
.	.	TRBV18	TRBJ1-4	TGTGCCAGCTCACCACGGGAGGGGAGTGAAAAACTGTTTTTT	CASSPREGSEKLFF
.	once	TRBV5-6	TRBJ1-4	TGTGCCAGCTCCTTCAGGACTGCGAATGAAAAACTGTTTTTT	CASSFRTANEKLFF
TRBD1	.	TRBV18	TRBJ1-1	TGTGCCAGCTCACCACGGACAGGGGGCTCGGGGACTGAAGCTTTCTTT	CASSPRTGGSGTEAFF
.	.	TRBV1	TRBJ2-1	TGCACCAGCAGCCAAGGGTCACGGGAGGGGTTCTACAATGAGCAGTTCTTC	CTSSQGSREGFYNEQFF
TRBD1	once	TRBV4-2	TRBJ2-1	TGTGCCAGCAGCCCACCGACAGGGGGCATTGAGCAGTTCTTC	CASSPPTGGIEQFF
TRBD1	.	TRBV5-4	TRBJ1-4	TGTGCCAGCAGTTCCGAGGGACAGGGGGAAAAACTGTTTTTT	CASSSEGQGEKLFF
.	once	TRBV2	TRBJ2-5	TGTGCCAGCAGCCAGCGGGCTCGAGAGACCCAGTACTTC	CASSQRARETQYF